This T cell receptor beta chain appears in the sequencing data of a study of blood T cell repertoires in COVID-19. Study at large: Whether acute or convalescent, the COVID-19 samples came from the United States, Italy and Spain.

The participants were between roughly 18 and 100 years old and came from 24 US areas. Original handling: Reference gene primers were amplified, and this amplification served to estimate nucleated cell counts. Repertoires were generated with immunoSEQ multiplex PCR, while TCRdb's copy carries only in-frame clones and drops some. That table furnishes V, J and clone size, whereas the DNA furnished D and trimming. The table lists just over 300,000 clones, 75% to 90% of them singletons. Sequencing was done on a sample of PBMCs or T cells enriched from blood (not recorded which). The origin of this receptor is a woman between 35 and 50 years old who had recovered from COVID-19.

The CDR3 region is CSVDGQGVDGELFF. CDR3 nucleotide sequence: TGCAGCGTAGATGGACAGGGGGTAGACGGGGAGCTGTTTTTT. J is TRBJ2-2 and V is TRBV29-1, with TRBD1 identical over 10 bases. V lost 6 bases and J lost 7; bases outside the gene matches: 8. CDR3 length equals 14 residues. The germline gives CDR1 SQVTM, CDR2 ANQGSEA.